The clone carrying this T cell receptor beta chain appeared a single time. Its antigen is undetermined. Produced via immunoSEQ multiplex PCR; TCRdb's table is partial and in-frame only. The sample lists about 21,000 clones; approximately 80% were seen once. The data derive from a study of CD4+ T cells in melanoma. V was shortened by 5 bases and J by 2 bases, with 7 bases between the two germline ends. The germline V gene encodes CDR1 SNHLY and CDR2 FYNNEI. The CDR3 consists of 12 residues. General study findings and limits: Diverse differentiation states were reported for melanoma neoantigen-specific CD4+ T cells. CD8+ T cell, macrophage and B cell function reportedly correlated with neoantigen-specific CD4+ T cells.

Input material: cells from a culture (not recorded whether cultured in vitro). V gene TRBV2 combines with J gene TRBJ2-7, with a weak D call TRBD2 (6 bases). The receptor comes from a human donor with melanoma. Written as DNA, the CDR3 is TGTGCCAGCAGTTTAGCGGCCTACGAGCAGTACTTC. This translates into CASSLAAYEQYF.